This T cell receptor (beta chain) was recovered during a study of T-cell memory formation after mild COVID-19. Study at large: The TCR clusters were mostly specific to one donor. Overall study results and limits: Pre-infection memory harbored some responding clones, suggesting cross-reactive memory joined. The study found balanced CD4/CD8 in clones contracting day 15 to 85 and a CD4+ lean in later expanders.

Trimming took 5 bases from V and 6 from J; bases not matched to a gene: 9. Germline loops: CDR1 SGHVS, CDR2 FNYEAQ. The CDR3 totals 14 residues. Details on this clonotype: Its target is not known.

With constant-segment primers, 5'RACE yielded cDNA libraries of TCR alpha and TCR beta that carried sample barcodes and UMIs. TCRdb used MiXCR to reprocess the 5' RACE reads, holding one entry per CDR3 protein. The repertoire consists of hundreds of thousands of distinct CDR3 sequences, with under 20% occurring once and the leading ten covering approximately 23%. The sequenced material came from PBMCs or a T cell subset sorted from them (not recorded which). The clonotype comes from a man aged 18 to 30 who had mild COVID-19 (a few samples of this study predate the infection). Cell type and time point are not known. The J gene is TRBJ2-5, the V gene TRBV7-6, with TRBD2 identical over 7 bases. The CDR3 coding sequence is TGTGCCAGCAGCCTACCCGGGGGGAGACAGACCCAGTACTTC. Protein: CASSLPGGRQTQYF.